This T cell receptor (beta chain) was sequenced for a study of CD8+ T cells in alopecia areata. Across the whole study: Once tofacitinib had been taken for 6 to 18 months, 6 months off drug followed.

It was cDNA, reverse transcribed from extracted RNA, that served as the sequencing template. Repertoires were generated with immunoSEQ multiplex PCR, while TCRdb's copy carries only in-frame clones and drops some. Of about 150,000 clones listed, about 89% are singletons. Germline CDR1 and CDR2: ENHRY and SYGVKD. Trimming removed 3 bases from V and 8 bases from J, with 8 bases in between. There are 12 residues in the CDR3. Patients with alopecia areata provided lesional scalp punch biopsies as well as peripheral blood. Isolation of CD4+ and CD8+ T cells from PBMCs was achieved by sorting. This TCR came from a human donor with alopecia areata. Here the sequenced sample was CD8+ T cells sorted from blood, taken at week 0. V is TRBV10-3 and J is TRBJ2-1; perhaps TRBD1 as D (5 bases). Here the CDR3 DNA reads TGTGCCATCAGTGACAGGGATGATGAGCAGTTCTTC. This translates into CAISDRDDEQFF.